This T cell receptor (beta chain) derives from a study of T cell repertoires in cytomegalovirus infection. Study-level findings and limits: Adding up the frequency of public TCR beta families identified people who carried CMV plus the relevant HLA.

TCRdb itself ran the reads through MiXCR, one entry per CDR3 protein. The table shows about 770,000 distinct CDR3 sequences, with 25% to 30% occurring only once. The germline V and J ends were trimmed by 6 bases and 5 bases, with 13 bases remaining between them. CDR3 size: 13 residues. The V gene's germline CDR1 is MNHNY and CDR2 SVGAGI (reference sequence). Of note for this clonotype: Its specificity is unknown.

The TCR was taken from a human donor in good health (CMV status not recorded). Some clones in this sample may be carry-over from other donors' samples. Material: cultured CD8+ T cells from PBMCs, obtained from culture after CMV antigen stimulation. The V and J genes are TRBV6-6 and TRBJ1-1; no clear D gene. DNA for the CDR3: TGTGCCAGCAGCAGGACCCTCGGGACTGAAGCTTTCTTT. Amino acid sequence: CASSRTLGTEAFF.